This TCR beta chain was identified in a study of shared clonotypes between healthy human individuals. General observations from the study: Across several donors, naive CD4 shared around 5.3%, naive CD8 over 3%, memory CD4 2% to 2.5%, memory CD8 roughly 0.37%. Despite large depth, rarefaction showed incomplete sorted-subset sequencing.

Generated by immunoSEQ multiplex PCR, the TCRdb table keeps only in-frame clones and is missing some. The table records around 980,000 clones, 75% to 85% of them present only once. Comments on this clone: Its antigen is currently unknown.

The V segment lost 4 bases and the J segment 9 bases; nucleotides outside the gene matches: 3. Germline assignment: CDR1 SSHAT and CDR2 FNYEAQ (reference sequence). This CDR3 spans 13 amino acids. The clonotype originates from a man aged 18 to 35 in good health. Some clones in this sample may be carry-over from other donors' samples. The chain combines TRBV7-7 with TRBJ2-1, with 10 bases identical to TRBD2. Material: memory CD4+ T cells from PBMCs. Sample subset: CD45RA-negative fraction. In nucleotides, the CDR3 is TGTGCCAGCAGCTACGGACTAGCGGCTGAGCAGTTCTTC. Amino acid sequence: CASSYGLAAEQFF. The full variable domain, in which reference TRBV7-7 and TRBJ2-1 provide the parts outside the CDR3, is GAGVSQSPRYKVTKRGQDVTLRCDPISSHATLYWYQQALGQGPEFLTYFNYEAQPDKSGLPSDRFSAERPEGSISTLTIQRTEQRDSAMYRCASSYGLAAEQFFGPGTRLTVL.